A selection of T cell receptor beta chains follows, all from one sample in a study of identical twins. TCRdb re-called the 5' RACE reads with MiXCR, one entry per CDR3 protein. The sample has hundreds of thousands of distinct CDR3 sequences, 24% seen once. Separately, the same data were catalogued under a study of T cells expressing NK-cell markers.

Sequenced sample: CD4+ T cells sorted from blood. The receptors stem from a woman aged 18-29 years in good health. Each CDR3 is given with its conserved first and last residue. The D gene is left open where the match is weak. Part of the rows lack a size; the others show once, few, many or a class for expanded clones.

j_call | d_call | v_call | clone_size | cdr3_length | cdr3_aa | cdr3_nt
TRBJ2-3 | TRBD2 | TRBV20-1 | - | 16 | CSARDRASGRTDTQYF | TGCAGTGCTAGAGATCGGGCTAGCGGGAGAACAGATACGCAGTATTTT
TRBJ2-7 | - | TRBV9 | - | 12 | CASSVKAGEQYF | TGTGCCAGCAGCGTAAAGGCAGGCGAGCAGTACTTC
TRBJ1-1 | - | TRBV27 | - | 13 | CASSFMAGTEAFF | TGTGCCAGCAGTTTCATGGCGGGGACTGAAGCTTTCTTT
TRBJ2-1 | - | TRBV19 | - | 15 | CASSIAGLTYNEQFF | TGTGCCAGTAGTATAGCGGGGTTAACCTACAATGAGCAGTTCTTC
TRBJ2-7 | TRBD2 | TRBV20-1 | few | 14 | CSASGGASPYEQYF | TGCAGTGCTAGCGGGGGGGCCTCCCCCTACGAGCAGTACTTC
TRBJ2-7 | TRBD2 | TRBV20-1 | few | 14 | CSARGGGGAYEQYF | TGCAGTGCTAGAGGCGGCGGGGGGGCCTACGAGCAGTACTTC
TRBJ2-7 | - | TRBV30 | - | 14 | CAWSPDFRTYEQYF | TGTGCCTGGAGTCCGGACTTTAGAACCTACGAGCAGTACTTC
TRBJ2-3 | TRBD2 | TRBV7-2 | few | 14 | CASSDRLAADTQYF | TGTGCCAGCAGCGATAGACTAGCGGCAGATACGCAGTATTTT
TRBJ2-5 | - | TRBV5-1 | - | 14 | CASSGGSVQETQYF | TGCGCCAGCAGTGGCGGTTCAGTCCAAGAGACCCAGTACTTC
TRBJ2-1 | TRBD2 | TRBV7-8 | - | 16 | CASSLPRLAAYNEQFF | TGTGCCAGCAGCTTACCCCGACTAGCGGCTTACAATGAGCAGTTCTTC
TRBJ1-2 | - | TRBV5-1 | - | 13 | CASSFRGSDGYTF | TGCGCCAGCAGCTTCAGGGGTAGTGATGGCTACACCTTC
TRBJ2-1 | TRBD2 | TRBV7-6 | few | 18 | CASSISPISSGAANEQFF | TGTGCCAGCAGCATAAGCCCGATTTCTAGCGGGGCCGCCAATGAGCAGTTCTTC
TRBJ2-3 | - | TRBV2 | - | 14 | CASSPPAGGDTQYF | TGTGCCAGCAGCCCACCAGCTGGAGGGGATACGCAGTATTTT
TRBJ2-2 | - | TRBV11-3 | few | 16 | CASSLDSRSNTGELFF | TGTGCCAGCAGCTTAGATAGTAGATCGAACACCGGGGAGCTGTTTTTT
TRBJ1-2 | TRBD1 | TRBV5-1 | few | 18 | CASSSTGFSPLTNYGYTF | TGCGCCAGCAGCTCGACAGGGTTCTCCCCTCTGACTAACTATGGCTACACCTTC
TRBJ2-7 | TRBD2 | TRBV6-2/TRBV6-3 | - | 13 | CAISRREGRKQYF | TGTGCCATCTCTCGGCGGGAGGGCCGGAAGCAGTACTTC
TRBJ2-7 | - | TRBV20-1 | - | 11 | CSVAQTYEQYF | TGCAGTGTTGCTCAGACCTACGAGCAGTACTTC
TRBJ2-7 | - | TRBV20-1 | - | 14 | CSARDHPGRHEQYF | TGCAGTGCTAGAGATCATCCGGGGAGGCACGAGCAGTACTTC
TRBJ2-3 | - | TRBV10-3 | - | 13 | CASHYGGTDTQYF | TGTGCCTCTCATTATGGGGGCACAGATACGCAGTATTTT
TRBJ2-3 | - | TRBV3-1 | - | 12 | CASSRRGDTQYF | TGTGCCAGCAGCCGCAGGGGAGATACGCAGTATTTT
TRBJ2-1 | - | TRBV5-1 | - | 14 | CASSLGGIENEQFF | TGCGCCAGCAGCTTGGGGGGTATCGAGAATGAGCAGTTCTTC
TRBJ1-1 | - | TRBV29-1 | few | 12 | CSVNQGYTEAFF | TGCAGCGTTAACCAGGGGTACACTGAAGCTTTCTTT
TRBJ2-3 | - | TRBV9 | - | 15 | CASSVAGRGADTQYF | TGTGCCAGCAGCGTAGCTGGGAGAGGCGCAGATACGCAGTATTTT
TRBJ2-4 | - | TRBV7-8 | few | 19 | CASSLPIDGGRLAKNIQYF | TGTGCCAGCAGCTTACCAATCGACGGGGGGCGGTTGGCCAAAAACATTCAGTACTTC